Given below is one T cell receptor (beta chain) in context. The same CDR3 arises from other DNA sequences in this sample as well. The data originate from a study of blood T cell repertoires in COVID-19. CDR3 length equals 15 residues. Germline V lookup: CDR1 SGHRS, CDR2 YFSETQ. V lost 0 bases and J lost 7; bases outside the gene matches: 5. TCRdb keeps only in-frame clones here, not all; method: immunoSEQ multiplex PCR. The table has over 130,000 clones, nearly 85% seen once. The sample comprised PBMCs or T cells enriched from blood (not recorded which). The TCR originated in a middle-aged man in a cohort exposed to, infected with or recovered from COVID-19 (not recorded which). The genes are TRBV5-1 and TRBJ2-1, with TRBD1 matching over 9 bases. The CDR3 region has the DNA TGCGCCAGCAGCTTGGGGGGACAGGGCTTAAATGAGCAGTTCTTC. Its translation is CASSLGGQGLNEQFF.